Listed below are T cell receptor beta chains from one sample, sequenced in a study of spatial heterogeneity in lung cancer. TCRdb fed the 5' RACE reads into MiXCR, producing one record per CDR3 protein. This table has some 120,000 distinct CDR3 sequences, 10% to 15% appearing once. Sequencing was performed on PBMCs, taken at follow-up. The receptors stem from a male donor with early-stage non-small cell lung cancer. The CDR3 runs from the conserved cysteine through the conserved F or W. D genes are given only for firm matches. A clone size is listed for some rows: how often the clone was seen (once, few, many), or a class if it is expanded.

>NA|TRBJ1-6|TRBD1|TRBV7-2
TGTGCCAGCAGCTCCCCGGGACAGGGTAACAATTCACCCCTCCACTTT
CASSSPGQGNNSPLHF
>few|TRBJ1-5|TRBD1|TRBV28
TGTGCCAGCAGTTTATCAGGGGGCGGCGGTCAGCCCCAGCATTTT
CASSLSGGGGQPQHF
>NA|TRBJ2-1|NA|TRBV7-2
TGTGCCAGCAGCTTAACTTCGGGGGCGCTTTTATACAATGAGCAGTTCTTC
CASSLTSGALLYNEQFF
>NA|TRBJ2-7|NA|TRBV5-6
TGTGCCAGCAGCCCCGACTCTTTGGCCTACGAGCAGTACTTC
CASSPDSLAYEQYF
>few|TRBJ2-7|TRBD1|TRBV7-9
TGTGCCAGCAGCCTCACAGCGGGACAGGGTGGGGCCGAGCAGTACTTC
CASSLTAGQGGAEQYF
>NA|TRBJ2-3|TRBD1|TRBV29-1
TGCAGCTTAGCTCTGGGACAGGGGTTGACAGATACGCAGTATTTT
CSLALGQGLTDTQYF
>NA|TRBJ1-1|NA|TRBV6-1
TGTGCCAGCAGTATCAACTGGAACACTGAAGCTTTCTTT
CASSINWNTEAFF
>NA|TRBJ2-3|TRBD1|TRBV7-6
TGTGCCAGCAGCTCGTCGACAGGGCGAACAGATACGCAGTATTTT
CASSSSTGRTDTQYF
>medium-sized|TRBJ1-2|NA|TRBV9
TGTGCCAGCAGCGTCTATTCTAACTATGGCTACACCTTC
CASSVYSNYGYTF
>many|TRBJ2-3|TRBD2|TRBV10-3
TGTGCCATCCGGGGCCTAGCGGGGGCAGATACGCAGTATTTT
CAIRGLAGADTQYF
>many|TRBJ2-1|NA|TRBV2
TGTGCCAGCAGACAGCGGACAGACAACAATGAGCAGTTCTTC
CASRQRTDNNEQFF
>many|TRBJ1-4|TRBD1|TRBV7-2
TGTGCCAGCAGCTTGGACAGGGGGCACGAAAAACTGTTTTTT
CASSLDRGHEKLFF
>few|TRBJ2-7|NA|TRBV7-2
TGTGCCAGCAGTCTAGACCCGACAGTCTACGAGCAGTACTTC
CASSLDPTVYEQYF
>many|TRBJ1-3|TRBD1|TRBV18
TGTGCCAGCTCACCGGGACAGGGTCGGAGCTCTGGAAACACCATATATTTT
CASSPGQGRSSGNTIYF
>few|TRBJ2-2|TRBD1|TRBV27
TGTGCCAGCAGTCCACCGGACAGGATAGGTCCCGGGGAGCTGTTTTTT
CASSPPDRIGPGELFF